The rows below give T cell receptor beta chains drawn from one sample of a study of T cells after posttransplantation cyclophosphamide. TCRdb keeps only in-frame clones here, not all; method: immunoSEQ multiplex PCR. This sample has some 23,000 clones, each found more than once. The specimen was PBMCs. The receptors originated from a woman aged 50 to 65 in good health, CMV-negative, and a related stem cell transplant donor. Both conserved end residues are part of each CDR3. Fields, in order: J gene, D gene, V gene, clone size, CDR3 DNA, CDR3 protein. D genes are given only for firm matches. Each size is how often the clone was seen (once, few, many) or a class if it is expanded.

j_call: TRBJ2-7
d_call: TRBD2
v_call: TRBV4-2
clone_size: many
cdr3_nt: TGTGCCAGCAGCCAAGAGACTGGCTTACTAGCGGGGGATATTTACGAGCAGTACTTC
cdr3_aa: CASSQETGLLAGDIYEQYF

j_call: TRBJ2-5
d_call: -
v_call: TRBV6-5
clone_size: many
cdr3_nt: TGTGCCAGCCAGGGGAATCAGGGGGGAGAGACCCAGTACTTC
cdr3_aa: CASQGNQGGETQYF

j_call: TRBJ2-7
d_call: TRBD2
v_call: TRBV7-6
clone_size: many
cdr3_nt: TGTGCCAGCAGCTTGAGCGGGGGGGACTTTACCTACGAGCAGTACTTC
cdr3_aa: CASSLSGGDFTYEQYF

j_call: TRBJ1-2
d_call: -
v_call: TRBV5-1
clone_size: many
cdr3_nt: TGCGCCAGCAGCCCCGGGTCTGCAGGGGCGCATGGCTACACCTTC
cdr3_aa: CASSPGSAGAHGYTF

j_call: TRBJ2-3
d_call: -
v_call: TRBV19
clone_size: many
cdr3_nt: TGTGCCAGTAGTATCGGGGGTAACACAGATACGCAGTATTTT
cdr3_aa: CASSIGGNTDTQYF

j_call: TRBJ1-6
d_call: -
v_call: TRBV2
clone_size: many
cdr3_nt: TGTGCCAGCAGTGAGGGGGCGGGTTATAATTCACCCCTCCACTTT
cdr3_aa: CASSEGAGYNSPLHF

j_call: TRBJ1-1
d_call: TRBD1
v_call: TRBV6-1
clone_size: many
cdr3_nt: TGTGCCAGCAGTGGGCAGGGGGCCAAACGATTGAACACTGAAGCTTTCTTT
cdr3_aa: CASSGQGAKRLNTEAFF

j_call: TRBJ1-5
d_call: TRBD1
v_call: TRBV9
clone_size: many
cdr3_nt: TGTGCCAGCAGCGTAGCAGGGGGCGACGGTCAGCCCCAGCATTTT
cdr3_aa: CASSVAGGDGQPQHF

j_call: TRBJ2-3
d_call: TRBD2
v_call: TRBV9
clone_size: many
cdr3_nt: TGTGCCAGCAGCGTAGTACTAGCGGAAACAGATACGCAGTATTTT
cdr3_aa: CASSVVLAETDTQYF

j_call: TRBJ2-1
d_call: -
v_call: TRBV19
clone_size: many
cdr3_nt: TGTGCCACTTCACAGTGGGTACACAATGAGCAGTTCTTC
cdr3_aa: CATSQWVHNEQFF

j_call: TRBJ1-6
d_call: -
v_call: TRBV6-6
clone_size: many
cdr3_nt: TGTGCCAGCAGTTCCTTTTCATGGGGGCAAGGTTCACCCCTCCACTTT
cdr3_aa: CASSSFSWGQGSPLHF

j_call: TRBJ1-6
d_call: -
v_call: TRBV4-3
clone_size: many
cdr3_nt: TGCGCCAGCAGCCAAGAATGGGCCGTAAATTCACCCCTCCACTTT
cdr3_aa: CASSQEWAVNSPLHF

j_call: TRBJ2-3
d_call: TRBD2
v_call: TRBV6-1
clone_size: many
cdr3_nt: TGTGCCAGCAGAAGGAGTAGCGGGGGCACAGATACGCAGTATTTT
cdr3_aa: CASRRSSGGTDTQYF

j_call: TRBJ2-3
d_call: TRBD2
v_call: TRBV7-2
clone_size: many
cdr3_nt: TGTGCCAGCAGCCTGGGGGGTAGCGGGGGGGCGTTAGATACGCAGTATTTT
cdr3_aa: CASSLGGSGGALDTQYF

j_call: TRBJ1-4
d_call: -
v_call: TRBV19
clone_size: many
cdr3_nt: TGTGCCAGTAGTATAGGAGGGTATGCAACTAATGAAAAACTGTTTTTT
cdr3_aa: CASSIGGYATNEKLFF

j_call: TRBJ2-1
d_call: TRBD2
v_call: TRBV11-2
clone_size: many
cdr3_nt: TGTGCCAGCAGCTTAGATGTCGGCGGGAGGGCTGAGCAGTTCTTC
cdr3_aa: CASSLDVGGRAEQFF

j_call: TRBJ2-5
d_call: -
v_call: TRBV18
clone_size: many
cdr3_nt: TGTGCCAGCTCACCACGCTATGGCCAAGAGACCCAGTACTTC
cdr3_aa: CASSPRYGQETQYF

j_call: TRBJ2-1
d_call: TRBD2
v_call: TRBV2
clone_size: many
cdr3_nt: TGTGCCAGCAGTGTTGTTGGACTAGCGGGGGGCTCCTACAATGAGCAGTTCTTC
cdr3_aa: CASSVVGLAGGSYNEQFF

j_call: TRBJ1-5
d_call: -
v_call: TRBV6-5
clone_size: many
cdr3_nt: TGTGCCAGCAGCCGCGGACGGGACAATCAGCCCCAGCATTTT
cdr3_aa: CASSRGRDNQPQHF

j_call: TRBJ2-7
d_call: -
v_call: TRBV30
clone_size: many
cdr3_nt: TGTGCCTGGAGTTCTAGCTACGAGCAGTACTTC
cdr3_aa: CAWSSSYEQYF

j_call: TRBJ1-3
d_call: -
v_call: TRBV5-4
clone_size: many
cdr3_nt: TGTGCCAGCAGTTTGACCCGGGGGTTTTCTGGAAACACCATATATTTT
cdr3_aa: CASSLTRGFSGNTIYF

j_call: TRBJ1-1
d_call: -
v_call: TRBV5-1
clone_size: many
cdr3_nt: TGCGCCAGCCAGAATAACCCGAACACTGAAGCTTTCTTT
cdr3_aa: CASQNNPNTEAFF

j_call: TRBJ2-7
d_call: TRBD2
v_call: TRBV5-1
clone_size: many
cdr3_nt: TGCGCCAGCAGAAATACTAGCGGGCCCTACGAGCAGTACTTC
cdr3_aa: CASRNTSGPYEQYF

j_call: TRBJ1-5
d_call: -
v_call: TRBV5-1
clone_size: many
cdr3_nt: TGCGCCAGCAGCACGGAAGGAGGCAATCAGCCCCAGCATTTT
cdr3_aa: CASSTEGGNQPQHF

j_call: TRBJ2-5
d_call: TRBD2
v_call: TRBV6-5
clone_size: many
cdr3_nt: TGTGCCAGCAGATCCGCGGGGGGCGCGGAGACCCAGTACTTC
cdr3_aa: CASRSAGGAETQYF